This is a list of T cell receptor beta chains from one sample in a study of blood T cell repertoires in COVID-19. Method: immunoSEQ multiplex PCR; TCRdb's copy keeps in-frame clones and lacks some. The data contain around 140,000 clones, about 88% of them singletons. The source material was PBMCs or T cells enriched from blood (not recorded which). These TCRs come from a man aged 35-49 years with acute COVID-19. CDR3s include the opening cysteine and the closing phenylalanine or tryptophan. Each record gives: D gene, clone size, V gene, J gene, CDR3 DNA, CDR3 protein. The D gene is left open where the match is weak. Where a row states a size, it is once, few, many or the class of an expanded clone; other rows omit it.

>NA|NA|TRBV19|TRBJ1-5
TGTGCCAGTAGTATAGGAGGGCCCAGTCAGCCCCAGCATTTT
CASSIGGPSQPQHF
>NA|NA|TRBV6-5|TRBJ1-2
TGTGCCAGCAGTTACTCGGCGGCCCTCTATGGCTACACCTTC
CASSYSAALYGYTF
>TRBD2|NA|TRBV3-1/TRBV3-2|TRBJ2-3
TGTGCCAGCAGCCAAGATTGGTCTAGCGGAGGCACAGATACGCAGTATTTT
CASSQDWSSGGTDTQYF
>NA|NA|TRBV18|TRBJ1-3
TGTGCCAGCTCACCACCCCCGCCAGGGACCATATATTTT
CASSPPPPGTIYF
>TRBD2|NA|TRBV5-5|TRBJ2-1
TGTGCCAGCAGCCCCTGGGGGGGCAATGAGCAGTTCTTC
CASSPWGGNEQFF
>TRBD2|NA|TRBV5-1|TRBJ2-5
TGCGCCAGCCCCGAAGGGCCGCGGGAGGAGACCCAGTACTTC
CASPEGPREETQYF
>NA|once|TRBV24-1|TRBJ2-5
TGTGCCACCAGTGCCAGGGGAGAGACCCAGTACTTC
CATSARGETQYF
>TRBD2|few|TRBV27|TRBJ2-2
TGTGCCAGCAGACGGGGACTAGCGGGAGGGGTCACCGGGGAGCTGTTTTTT
CASRRGLAGGVTGELFF
>NA|NA|TRBV5-6|TRBJ2-1
TGTGCCAGCAGCTTCGCGAATGAGCAGTTCTTC
CASSFANEQFF
>NA|NA|TRBV7-2|TRBJ1-1
TGTGCCAGCAGCTTAGAGAACAGGGAGAGCACTGAAGCTTTCTTT
CASSLENRESTEAFF
>TRBD2|NA|TRBV28|TRBJ2-7
TGTGCCAGCAGGTCCGGGACTAGGGAGCACGAGCAGTACTTC
CASRSGTREHEQYF
>TRBD1|NA|TRBV7-2|TRBJ2-2
TGTGCCAGCAGCTCACAGGGGGCAACCACCGGGGAGCTGTTTTTT
CASSSQGATTGELFF
>NA|few|TRBV6-5|TRBJ2-1
TGTGCCAGCAGTTCTCTTACTAGGACCAATGAGCAGTTCTTC
CASSSLTRTNEQFF
>TRBD2|NA|TRBV7-9|TRBJ2-1
TGTGCCAGCAGCTCTCGGACTAGCGGGAGAGATGAGCAGTTCTTC
CASSSRTSGRDEQFF
>TRBD1|NA|TRBV30|TRBJ2-7
TGTGCCTGGAGTGGCGGACAGGGCCACGAGCAGTACTTC
CAWSGGQGHEQYF
>TRBD1|few|TRBV7-2|TRBJ2-7
TGTGCCAGCAGCCTCACAGGGGGCTACTCCTACGAGCAGTACTTC
CASSLTGGYSYEQYF
>NA|NA|TRBV11-3|TRBJ2-3
TGTGCCAGCAGCCCGAGCGGCGTGGAGTCAGATACGCAGTATTTT
CASSPSGVESDTQYF
>TRBD1|NA|TRBV2|TRBJ1-5
TGTGCCAGCAGTGGGATCGGGACAGGGAGTAATCAGCCCCAGCATTTT
CASSGIGTGSNQPQHF
>TRBD1|NA|TRBV5-6|TRBJ1-5
TGTGCCAGCAGCCGCGGGACAGGGGGCGGCAATCAGCCCCAGCATTTT
CASSRGTGGGNQPQHF
>NA|NA|TRBV6-5|TRBJ2-6
TGTGCCAGCAGTTTGGGGAGACCTGGGGCCAACGTCCTGACTTTC
CASSLGRPGANVLTF
>NA|NA|TRBV7-2|TRBJ2-2
TGTGCCAGCAGCTTACGAAGACTAGCGAACACCGGGGAGCTGTTTTTT
CASSLRRLANTGELFF
>NA|NA|TRBV6-5|TRBJ1-3
TGTGCCAGCGGAGTGGTATCAGGGCGAAACACCATATATTTT
CASGVVSGRNTIYF
>TRBD1|NA|TRBV5-1|TRBJ2-7
TGCGCCAGCAGCTTGACCGGGACAGACCCCCACGAGCAGTACTTC
CASSLTGTDPHEQYF
>NA|NA|TRBV19|TRBJ2-1
TGTGCCAGTAGTATAGTTCGGGGGACCAGTCCCTCCTACAATGAGCAGTTCTTC
CASSIVRGTSPSYNEQFF
>TRBD2|once|TRBV7-2|TRBJ2-3
TGTGCCAGCAGCTTACTAGGGACTAGCGGGAGGGCGACAGATACGCAGTATTTT
CASSLLGTSGRATDTQYF
>TRBD1|NA|TRBV29-1|TRBJ2-5
TGCAGCGTCCACCTCCCGGGACAGCAAGAGACCCAGTACTTC
CSVHLPGQQETQYF
>TRBD1|NA|TRBV30|TRBJ2-7
TGTGCCTGGGCCGGACAGGGCTACGAGCAGTACTTC
CAWAGQGYEQYF
>NA|once|TRBV7-7|TRBJ2-7
TGTGCTAGCAGCTTAATGGCAGGTATTGGGTACGAGCAGTACTTC
CASSLMAGIGYEQYF
>NA|NA|TRBV6-5|TRBJ1-4
TGTGCCAGCAGTTACTCGGGCAGTAGTCATGAAAAACTGTTTTTT
CASSYSGSSHEKLFF
>TRBD2|NA|TRBV7-2|TRBJ2-1
TGTGCCAGCAGCTCTACTAGCGGGACTTCGGAGTTCTTC
CASSSTSGTSEFF
>NA|NA|TRBV15|TRBJ1-5
TGTGCCACCAGCACCTGGAGCGATTCGGGACAATTCAATCAGCCCCAGCATTTT
CATSTWSDSGQFNQPQHF
>NA|once|TRBV28|TRBJ1-1
TGTGCCAGCACCCTATCCCAGGGGAACACTGAAGCTTTCTTT
CASTLSQGNTEAFF
>TRBD2|NA|TRBV28|TRBJ2-6
TGTGCCAGCAGTTTACAGCGGGAGGGGCTCTCTGGGGCCAACGTCCTGACTTTC
CASSLQREGLSGANVLTF
>TRBD2|NA|TRBV30|TRBJ2-7
TGTGCCTGGGCCGCAGTGGGAGGGATCTACGAGCAGTACTTC
CAWAAVGGIYEQYF
>NA|few|TRBV7-3|TRBJ1-5
TGTGCCAGCAGCTTAAGCGAGGGCCAGCCCCAGCATTTT
CASSLSEGQPQHF
>NA|NA|TRBV7-9|TRBJ2-3
TGTGCCAGCAGCTTCCTCGCCGACAGCTCTCAAACAGATACGCAGTATTTT
CASSFLADSSQTDTQYF
>NA|NA|TRBV3-1/TRBV3-2|TRBJ1-3
TGTGCCAGCAGCCAATTACTGGGCCACTCTGGAAACACCATATATTTT
CASSQLLGHSGNTIYF
>TRBD2|NA|TRBV19|TRBJ2-1
TGTGCCAGTAGTATAATAGCTAGCGGGGTTTCCAATGAGCAGTTCTTC
CASSIIASGVSNEQFF
>NA|once|TRBV2|TRBJ2-5
TGTGCCAGCAGTGAGGCGCGGGAGACCCAGTACTTC
CASSEARETQYF
>NA|NA|TRBV6-1|TRBJ2-7
TGTGCCAGCAGTGAAACGATGGGCAGAGACTACGAGCAGTACTTC
CASSETMGRDYEQYF
>NA|NA|TRBV6-2/TRBV6-3|TRBJ1-5
TGTGCCAGCAGTTACTCGACGGAGAGGGTGCCCCAGCATTTT
CASSYSTERVPQHF